Described below is a single TCR beta chain sequence and its context. The antigen remains unidentified. The record originates from a study of T and B cells in COVID-19 patients. Study at large: Of some 21 active-infection patients, roughly 18 carried comorbidities linked to unfavorable COVID-19 outcome.

Each TRB amplification used roughly 230-550 ng of genomic DNA from blood. Study-wide results and caveats: Patients with COVID-19 reportedly showed strongly skewed T cell receptor beta variable and joining gene usage. CD4+, regulatory T cell, CD8+ and sorted SARS-CoV-2-responsive or tetramer+ T cells were not yet sequenced. Clonality of TRB repertoires was high in active COVID-19; recovery brought above-healthy diversity and richness.

Multiplex PCR with BIOMED2 TRB-A/B primer pools amplified TRB rearrangements. TCRdb reprocessed the multiplex PCR reads via MiXCR and lists one record per CDR3 protein. The table has about 23,000 distinct CDR3 sequences, under 30% seen once. The sequence was collected from a human donor who had recovered from COVID-19. The sequencing input was blood.

The CDR3 DNA is TGTGCCAGCAGTCGTTTCCGGGCCACTTACTTAGCGGGAGCTGGGGAGACCCAGTACTTC. Translation: CASSRFRATYLAGAGETQYF. V gene TRBV6-1 combines with J gene TRBJ2-5; TRBD2 matches at 9 bases. The ends lost 5 bases at V and 5 bases at J; junction bases unmatched: 24. This CDR3 is 20 amino acids long. Germline V gives CDR1 MNHNS, CDR2 SASEGT.